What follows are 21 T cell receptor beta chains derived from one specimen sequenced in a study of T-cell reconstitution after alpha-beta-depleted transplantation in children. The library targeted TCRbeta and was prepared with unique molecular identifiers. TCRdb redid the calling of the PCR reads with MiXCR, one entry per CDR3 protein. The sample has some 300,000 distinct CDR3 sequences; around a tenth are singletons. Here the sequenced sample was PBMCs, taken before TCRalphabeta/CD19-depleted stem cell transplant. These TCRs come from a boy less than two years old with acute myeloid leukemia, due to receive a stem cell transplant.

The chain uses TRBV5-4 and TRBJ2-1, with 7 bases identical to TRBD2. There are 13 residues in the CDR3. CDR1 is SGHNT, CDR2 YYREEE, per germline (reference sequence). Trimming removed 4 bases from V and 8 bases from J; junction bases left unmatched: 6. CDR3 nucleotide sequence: TGTGCCAGCAGCGCGGGGGTGGGGTATGAGCAGTTCTTC. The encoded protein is CASSAGVGYEQFF.

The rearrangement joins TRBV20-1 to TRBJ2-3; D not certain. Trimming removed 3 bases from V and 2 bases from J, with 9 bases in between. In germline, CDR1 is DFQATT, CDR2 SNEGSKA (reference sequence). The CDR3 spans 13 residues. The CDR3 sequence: CSASRSVTDTQYF. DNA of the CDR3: TGCAGTGCTAGCCGCTCCGTCACAGATACGCAGTATTTT.

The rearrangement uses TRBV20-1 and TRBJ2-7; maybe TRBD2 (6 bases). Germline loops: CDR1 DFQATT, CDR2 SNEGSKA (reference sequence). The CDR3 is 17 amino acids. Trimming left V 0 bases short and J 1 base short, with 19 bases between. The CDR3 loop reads CSARDGGFGTASYEQYF. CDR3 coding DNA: TGCAGTGCTAGAGATGGAGGGTTCGGGACGGCATCCTACGAGCAGTACTTC.

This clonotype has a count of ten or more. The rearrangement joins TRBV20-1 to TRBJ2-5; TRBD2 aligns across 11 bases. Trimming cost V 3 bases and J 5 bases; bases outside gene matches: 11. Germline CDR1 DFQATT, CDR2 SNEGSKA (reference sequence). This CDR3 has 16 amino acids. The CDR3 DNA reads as TGCAGTGCTAGTGGGGGGGGACTAGCGGTATATGAGACCCAGTACTTC. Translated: CSASGGGLAVYETQYF.

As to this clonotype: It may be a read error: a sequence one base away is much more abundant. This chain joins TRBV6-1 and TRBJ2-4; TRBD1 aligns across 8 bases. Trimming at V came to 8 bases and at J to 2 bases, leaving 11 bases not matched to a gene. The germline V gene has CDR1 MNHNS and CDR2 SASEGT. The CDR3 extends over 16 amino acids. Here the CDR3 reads CASSVGQGGTKNIQYF. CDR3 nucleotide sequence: TGTGCCAGCTCGGTAGGACAGGGTGGAACCAAAAACATTCAGTACTTC.

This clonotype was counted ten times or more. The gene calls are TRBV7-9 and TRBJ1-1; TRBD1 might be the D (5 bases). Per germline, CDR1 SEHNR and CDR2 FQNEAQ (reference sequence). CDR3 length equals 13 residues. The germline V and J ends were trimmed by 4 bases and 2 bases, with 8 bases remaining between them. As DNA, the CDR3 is TGTGCCAGCAGCTCCAGGGTTAACACTGAAGCTTTCTTT. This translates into CASSSRVNTEAFF. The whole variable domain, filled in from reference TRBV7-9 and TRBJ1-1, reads DTGVSQNPRHKITKRGQNVTFRCDPISEHNRLYWYRQTLGQGPEFLTYFQNEAQLEKSRLLSDRFSAERPKGSFSTLEIQRTEQGDSAMYLCASSSRVNTEAFFGQGTRLTVV.

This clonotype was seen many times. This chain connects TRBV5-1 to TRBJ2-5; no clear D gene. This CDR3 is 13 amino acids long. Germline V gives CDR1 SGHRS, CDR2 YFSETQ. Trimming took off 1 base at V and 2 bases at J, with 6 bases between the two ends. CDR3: CASSLREQETQYF. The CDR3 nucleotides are TGCGCCAGCAGCTTGAGGGAACAAGAGACCCAGTACTTC.

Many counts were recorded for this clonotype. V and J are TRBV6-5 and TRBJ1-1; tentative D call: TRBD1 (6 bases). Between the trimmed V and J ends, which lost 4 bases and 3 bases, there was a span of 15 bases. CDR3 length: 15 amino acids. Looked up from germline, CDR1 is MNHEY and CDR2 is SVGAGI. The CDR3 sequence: CASSSLLGGYTEAFF. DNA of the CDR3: TGTGCCAGCAGTTCACTACTGGGGGGCTACACTGAAGCTTTCTTT.

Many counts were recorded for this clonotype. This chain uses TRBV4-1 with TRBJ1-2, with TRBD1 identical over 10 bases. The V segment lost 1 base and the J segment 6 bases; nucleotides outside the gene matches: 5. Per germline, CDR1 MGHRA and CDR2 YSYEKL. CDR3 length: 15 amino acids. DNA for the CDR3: TGCGCCAGCAGCCAAGGACAGGGGGCCAGTGATGGCTACACCTTC. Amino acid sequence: CASSQGQGASDGYTF.

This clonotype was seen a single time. The CDR3: CASSRFEREPAGDTQYF. The CDR3 coding sequence is TGCGCCAGCAGTCGGTTTGAGAGGGAGCCCGCAGGAGATACGCAGTATTTT. The genes are TRBV23-1 and TRBJ2-3, with D possibly being TRBD2 (5 bases). TRBV23-1 is classed as an ORF, of uncertain function. Trimming took 4 bases from V and 5 from J, leaving 22 bases between them. The CDR3 length is 17 residues.

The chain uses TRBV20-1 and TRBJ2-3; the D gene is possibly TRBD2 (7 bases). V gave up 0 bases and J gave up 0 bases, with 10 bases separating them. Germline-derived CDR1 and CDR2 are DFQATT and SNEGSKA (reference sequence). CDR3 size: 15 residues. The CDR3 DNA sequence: TGCAGTGCTAGAGATCGGGGGGCCAGCACAGATACGCAGTATTTT. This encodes CSARDRGASTDTQYF.

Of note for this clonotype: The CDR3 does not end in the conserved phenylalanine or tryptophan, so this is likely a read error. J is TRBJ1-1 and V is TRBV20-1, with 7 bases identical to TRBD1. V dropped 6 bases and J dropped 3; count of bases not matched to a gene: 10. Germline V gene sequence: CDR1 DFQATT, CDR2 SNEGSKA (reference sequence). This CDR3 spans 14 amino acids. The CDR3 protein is CSALIPGGDTEAFL. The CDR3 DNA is TGCAGTGCCCTAATTCCAGGGGGTGACACTGAAGCTTTCCTT.

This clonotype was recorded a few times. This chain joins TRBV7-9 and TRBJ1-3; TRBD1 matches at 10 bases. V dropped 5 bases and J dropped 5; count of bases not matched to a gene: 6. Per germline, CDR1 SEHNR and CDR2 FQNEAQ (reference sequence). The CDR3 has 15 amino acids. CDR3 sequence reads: CASSAGTGVRNTIYF. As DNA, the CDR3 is TGTGCCAGCAGCGCTGGGACAGGGGTGAGAAACACCATATATTTT.

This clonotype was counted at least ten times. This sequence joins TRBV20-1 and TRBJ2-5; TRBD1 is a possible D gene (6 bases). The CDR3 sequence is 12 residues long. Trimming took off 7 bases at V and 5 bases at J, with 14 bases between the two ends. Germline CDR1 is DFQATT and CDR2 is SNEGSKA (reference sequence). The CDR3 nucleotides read TGCAGTGTGGACGTTCAGGGGGAGACCCAGTACTTC. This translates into CSVDVQGETQYF.

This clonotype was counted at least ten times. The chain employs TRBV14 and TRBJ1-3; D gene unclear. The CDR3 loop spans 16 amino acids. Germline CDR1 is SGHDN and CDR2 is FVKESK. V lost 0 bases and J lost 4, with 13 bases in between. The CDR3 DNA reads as TGTGCCAGCAGCCAAGAACAGTCGCGGTTGGGAAACACCATATATTTT. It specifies CASSQEQSRLGNTIYF.

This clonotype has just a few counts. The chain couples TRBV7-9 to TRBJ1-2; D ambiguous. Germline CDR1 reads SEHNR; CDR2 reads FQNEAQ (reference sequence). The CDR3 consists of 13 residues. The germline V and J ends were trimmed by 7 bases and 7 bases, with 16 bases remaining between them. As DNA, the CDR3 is TGTGCCAGCAAACCTCCGGGTATCGCTGGCTACACCTTC. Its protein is CASKPPGIAGYTF.

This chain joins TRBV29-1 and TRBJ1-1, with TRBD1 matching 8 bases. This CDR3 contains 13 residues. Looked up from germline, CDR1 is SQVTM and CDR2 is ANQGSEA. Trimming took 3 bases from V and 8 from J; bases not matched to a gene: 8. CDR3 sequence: CSVDGQGDSEAFF. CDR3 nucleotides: TGCAGCGTTGATGGACAGGGTGATTCGGAAGCTTTCTTT.

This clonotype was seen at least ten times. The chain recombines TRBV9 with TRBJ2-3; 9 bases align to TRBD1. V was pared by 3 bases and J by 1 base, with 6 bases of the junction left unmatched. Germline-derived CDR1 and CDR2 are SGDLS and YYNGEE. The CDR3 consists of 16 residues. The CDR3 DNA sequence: TGTGCCAGCAGCGCCCTACAGGGGGCGGGCACAGATACGCAGTATTTT. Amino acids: CASSALQGAGTDTQYF.

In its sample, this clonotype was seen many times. CDR3 sequence reads: CASSSGQAIGAYEQYF. The CDR3 DNA reads as TGTGCCAGCAGCTCGGGACAGGCCATTGGCGCCTACGAGCAGTACTTC. The chain links TRBV11-2 to TRBJ2-7; 8 bases are a match to TRBD1. This CDR3 has 16 amino acids. Germline assignment: CDR1 SGHAT and CDR2 FQNNGV. Trimming cost V 4 bases and J 2 bases; bases outside gene matches: 10. Looking up the rest from reference TRBV11-2 and TRBJ2-7 gives the full variable domain: EAGVAQSPRYKIIEKRQSVAFWCNPISGHATLYWYQQILGQGPKLLIQFQNNGVVDDSQLPKDRFSAERLKGVDSTLKIQPAKLEDSAVYLCASSSGQAIGAYEQYFGPGTRLTVT.

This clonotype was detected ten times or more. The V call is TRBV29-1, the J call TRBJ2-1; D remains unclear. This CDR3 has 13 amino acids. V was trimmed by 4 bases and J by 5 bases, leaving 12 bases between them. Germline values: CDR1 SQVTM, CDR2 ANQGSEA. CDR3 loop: CSVASVPNNEQFF. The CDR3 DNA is TGCAGCGTTGCTTCAGTCCCAAACAATGAGCAGTTCTTC.

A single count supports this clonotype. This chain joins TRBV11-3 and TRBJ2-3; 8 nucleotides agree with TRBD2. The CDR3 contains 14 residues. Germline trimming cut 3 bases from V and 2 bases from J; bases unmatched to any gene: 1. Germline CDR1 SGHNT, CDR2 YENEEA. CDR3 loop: CASSFGGVTDTQYF. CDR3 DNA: TGTGCCAGCAGCTTCGGGGGGGTCACAGATACGCAGTATTTT. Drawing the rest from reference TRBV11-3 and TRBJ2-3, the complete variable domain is EAGVVQSPRYKIIEKKQPVAFWCNPISGHNTLYWYLQNLGQGPELLIRYENEEAVDDSQLPKDRFSAERLKGVDSTLKIQPAELGDSAVYLCASSFGGVTDTQYFGPGTRLTVL.